The present T cell receptor (beta chain) was sequenced within a study of graft-versus-host responses after intestinal transplantation listed by TCRdb under 2021. Regarding the complete study: Multivisceral, liver-intestinal, or isolated intestinal transplants were received by the recipients. Of the 20 to 25 intestinal transplant recipients enrolled in the cohort, one of whom was a retransplant, a few patients without pretransplant specimens were excluded. Graft-versus-host and host-versus-graft alloreactive T cell clones were tracked in the graft, circulation and bone marrow after intestinal transplantation using bulk TCR-beta CDR3 sequencing. Donor T cell macrochimerism was defined as a peak of at least 4% donor T cells among recipient peripheral blood mononuclear cells. Rather than being sequenced by the commercial service, samples from a few later patients were sequenced in-house on an Illumina MiSeq and processed with MiXCR. Alloreactive clones were identified by sequencing pre-transplant mixed lymphocyte reaction products and comparing them with unstimulated pre-transplant donor and recipient T cells. Every recipient was given anti-thymocyte globulin induction, followed by roughly 3 years of maintenance tacrolimus and steroids.

Reading the label with the study, this specimen's time point is: cells obtained before transplantation from donor or recipient. CD3+CD4+ and CD3+CD8+ populations were FACS-sorted from unstimulated pre-transplant donor and recipient cells taken from spleen or lymph nodes. Including cysteine and phenylalanine, the CDR3 has 14 amino acids. Only the CDR3 DNA stays, 42 bases, in frame from base 1. V and J lose 4 bases and 3 bases, and a span of 13 bases separates them. Per the germline V gene (reference sequence), SEHNR is the CDR1 and FQNEAQ is the CDR2. Library preparation employed the immunoSEQ multiplex PCR assay. In most patients, genomic DNA was isolated using the Qiagen DNeasy Blood and Tissue Kit and sent frozen to Adaptive Biotechnologies for TCR sequencing. High-throughput TCR-beta CDR3 sequencing of genomic DNA from most patients was performed by Adaptive Biotechnologies. In the original analysis: Adaptive's ImmunoSEQ software supplied the TCR sequencing data for about 18 patients, while MiXCR and VDJtools were used to process three other patients. CD4 versus CD8 sorting errors were corrected by removing sequences found in both subsets at a frequency ratio below 5:1. CDR3 nucleotide sequences shared between donor and recipient were removed because the origin of such sequences could not be assigned. To count as alloreactive, a clone needed at least 2-fold expansion over unstimulated cells and a minimum CFSE-low frequency of 0.002% (template counts) or 0.001% (read counts). Mappable clones were those detected in sequenced pre-transplant spleen, lymph node, or MLR CFSE-low populations of the donor or recipient. The cumulative frequency of alloreactive clones was calculated as a percentage of all sequences, weighted by copy number. TCRdb obtained this table from immuneACCESS and retained in-frame rearrangements with V and J assigned. These tables miss some clones; where compared with another copy, unresolved V genes account for less than half of the shortfall, and the remainder is unexplained. That table gives V, J and clone size, and the DNA gave D and trimming. The table for this sample lists around 130,000 clones; more than 80% of them were counted only once. In total, the top ten clones hold about 0.16% of the sample.

General study outcomes and caveats: Early after transplant, peak levels of circulating GvH clones were associated with declines in HvG clones. In patients with donor T cell macrochimerism, the allografts had high GvH to HvG T cell clonal ratios. Conclusions were limited by the relatively low number and heterogeneity of intestinal transplant patients. GvH clones were detected in recipient bone marrow, and some of these GvH clones were observed earlier in ileal mucosa or blood, consistent with an intestinal mucosal origin.

Comment on this clone: Its antigen specificity is not known. Per-base qualities were not stored, and no clone one base away is much larger.

This TCR was sampled from a human donor who received an intestinal transplant. The chain was built from TRBV7-9 and TRBJ2-7; the D gene is possibly TRBD1 or TRBD2, each agreeing over 5 bases. Sequenced material: unstimulated CD4+ T cells sorted from spleen or lymph node cells, taken before intestinal transplant. The CDR3 region: CASSSRGRLYEQYF. The nucleotide sequence reads as follows: TGTGCCAGCAGCTCCCGGGGCCGTCTCTACGAGCAGTACTTC.